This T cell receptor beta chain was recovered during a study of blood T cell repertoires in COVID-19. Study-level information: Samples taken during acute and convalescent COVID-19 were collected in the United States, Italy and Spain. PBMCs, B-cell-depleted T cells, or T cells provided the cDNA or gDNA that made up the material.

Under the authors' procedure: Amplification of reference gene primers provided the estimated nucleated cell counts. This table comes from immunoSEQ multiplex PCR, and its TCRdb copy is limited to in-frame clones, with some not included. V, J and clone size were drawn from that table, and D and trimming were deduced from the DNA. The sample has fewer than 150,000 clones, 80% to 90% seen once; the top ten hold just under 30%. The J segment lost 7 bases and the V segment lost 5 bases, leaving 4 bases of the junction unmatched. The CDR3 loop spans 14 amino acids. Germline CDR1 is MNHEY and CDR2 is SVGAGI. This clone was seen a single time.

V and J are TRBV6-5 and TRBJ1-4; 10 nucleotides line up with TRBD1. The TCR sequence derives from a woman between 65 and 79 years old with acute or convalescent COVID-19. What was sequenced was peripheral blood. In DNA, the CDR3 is TGTGCCAGCAGTCTCCGGACAGGGGGTGAAAAACTGTTTTTT. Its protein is CASSLRTGGEKLFF.